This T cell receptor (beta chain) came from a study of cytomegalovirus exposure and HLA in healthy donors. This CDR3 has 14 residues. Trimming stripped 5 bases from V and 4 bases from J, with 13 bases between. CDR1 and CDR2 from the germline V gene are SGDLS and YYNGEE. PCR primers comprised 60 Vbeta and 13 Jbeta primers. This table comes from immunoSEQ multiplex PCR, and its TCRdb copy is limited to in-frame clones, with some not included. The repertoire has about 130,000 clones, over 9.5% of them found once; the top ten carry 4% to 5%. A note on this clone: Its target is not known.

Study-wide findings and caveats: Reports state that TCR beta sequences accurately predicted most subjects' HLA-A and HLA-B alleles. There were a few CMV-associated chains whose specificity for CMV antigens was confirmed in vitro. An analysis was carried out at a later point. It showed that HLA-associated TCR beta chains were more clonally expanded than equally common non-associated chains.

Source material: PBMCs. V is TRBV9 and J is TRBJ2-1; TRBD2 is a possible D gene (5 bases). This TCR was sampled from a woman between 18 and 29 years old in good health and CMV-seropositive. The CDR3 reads CASSAGRTYNEQFF. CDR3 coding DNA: TGTGCCAGCAGTGCTGGACGGACTTACAATGAGCAGTTCTTC. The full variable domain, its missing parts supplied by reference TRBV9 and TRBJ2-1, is DSGVTQTPKHLITATGQRVTLRCSPRSGDLSVYWYQQSLDQGLQFLIQYYNGEERAKGNILERFSAQQFPDLHSELNLSSLELGDSALYFCASSAGRTYNEQFFGPGTRLTVL.